The text below deals with one T cell receptor (beta chain). Trimming cost V 4 bases and J 8 bases; bases outside gene matches: 16. Germline V gene lookup returns CDR1 ENHRY and CDR2 SYGVKD. The CDR3 is 17 amino acids. The source of the sample is a study of blood T cell repertoires in COVID-19. Study information: The United States, Italy and Spain provided the acute and convalescent COVID-19 samples.

Clones were read by immunoSEQ multiplex PCR, and TCRdb kept only the in-frame ones, dropping some. The data show approximately 200,000 clones, roughly 83% seen once. Sequencing input: peripheral blood. The clonotype originates from a woman aged 45-65 years with acute or convalescent COVID-19. The chain has TRBV10-3 and TRBJ1-2; 10 bases fit TRBD1. The CDR3 sequence: CAISGPTVSTGGDGYTF. CDR3 bases: TGTGCCATCAGTGGCCCCACCGTTTCGACAGGGGGCGACGGCTACACCTTC.